The sequence of this T cell receptor (beta chain) was determined in a study of lymphopenia after photon versus proton radiotherapy. Findings of the study overall: Proton therapy kept repertoires fairly stable, unlike photons, which gained effector/memory cells. After the lymphocyte nadir, photon-treated repertoires showed oligoclonal expansion, especially of CD8+ Temra cells.

As concerns this clone: What it recognizes is unknown.

Profiled with immunoSEQ multiplex PCR; TCRdb holds only in-frame clones, not every one. The data contain some 42,000 clones, about four fifths of them singletons. The J segment lost 6 bases and the V segment lost 3 bases, leaving 14 bases of the junction unmatched. CDR1 is KGHSH and CDR2 is LQKENI in the germline V gene. The CDR3 runs 17 residues. This TCR came from a woman aged 70-85 years with pancreatic cancer. The chain employs TRBV18 and TRBJ2-7; 10 bases match TRBD1. This material consisted of peripheral blood, taken from a patient treated with proton-based radiotherapy. The CDR3 DNA follows: TGTGCCAGCTCACCCATTCTTTCCGGGACAGGGGACTCCGAGCAGTACTTC. This sequence encodes CASSPILSGTGDSEQYF.